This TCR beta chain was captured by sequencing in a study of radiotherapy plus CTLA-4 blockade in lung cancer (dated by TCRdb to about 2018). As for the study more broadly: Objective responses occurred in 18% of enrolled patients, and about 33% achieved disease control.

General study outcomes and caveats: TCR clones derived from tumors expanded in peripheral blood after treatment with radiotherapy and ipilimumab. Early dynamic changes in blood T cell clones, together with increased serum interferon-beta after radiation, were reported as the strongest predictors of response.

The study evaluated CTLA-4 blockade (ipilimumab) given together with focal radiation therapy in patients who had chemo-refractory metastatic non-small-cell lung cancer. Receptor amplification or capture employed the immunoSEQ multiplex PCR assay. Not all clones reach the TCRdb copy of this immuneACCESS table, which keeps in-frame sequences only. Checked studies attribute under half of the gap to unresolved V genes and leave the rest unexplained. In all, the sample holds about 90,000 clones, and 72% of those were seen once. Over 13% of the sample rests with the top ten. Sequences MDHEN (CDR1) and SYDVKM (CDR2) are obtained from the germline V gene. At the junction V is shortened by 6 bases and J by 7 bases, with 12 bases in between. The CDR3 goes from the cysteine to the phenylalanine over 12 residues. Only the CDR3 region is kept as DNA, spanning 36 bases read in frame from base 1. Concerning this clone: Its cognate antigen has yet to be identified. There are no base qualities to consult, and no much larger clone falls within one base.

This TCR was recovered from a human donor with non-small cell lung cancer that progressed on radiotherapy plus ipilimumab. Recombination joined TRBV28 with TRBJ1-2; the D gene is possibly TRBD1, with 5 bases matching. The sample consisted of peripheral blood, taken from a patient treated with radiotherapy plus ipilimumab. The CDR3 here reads CASSPGTAGYTF. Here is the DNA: TGTGCCAGCAGCCCCGGGACCGCTGGCTACACCTTC.